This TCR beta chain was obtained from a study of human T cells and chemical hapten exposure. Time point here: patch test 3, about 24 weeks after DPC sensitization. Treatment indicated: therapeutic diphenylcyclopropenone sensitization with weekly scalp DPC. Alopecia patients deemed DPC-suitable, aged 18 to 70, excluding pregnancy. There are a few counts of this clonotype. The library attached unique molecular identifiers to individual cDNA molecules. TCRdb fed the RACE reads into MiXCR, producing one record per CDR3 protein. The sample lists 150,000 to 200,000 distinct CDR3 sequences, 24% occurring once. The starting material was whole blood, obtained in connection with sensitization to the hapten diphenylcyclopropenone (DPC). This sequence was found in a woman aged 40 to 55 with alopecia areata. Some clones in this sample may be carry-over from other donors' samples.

The CDR3, as DNA: TGCAGCGTTGCCCATCCGGGTTACTATGGCTACACCTTC. As protein: CSVAHPGYYGYTF. V and J are TRBV29-1 and TRBJ1-2; D is uncertain. The V end was cut by 4 bases, the J end by 3 bases, with 12 bases between. The V gene's germline CDR1 is SQVTM and CDR2 ANQGSEA. CDR3 length equals 13 residues.